The clone carrying this T cell receptor (beta chain) was detected once. Its antigen is unknown. Data came from immunoSEQ multiplex PCR; TCRdb stores just in-frame clones and leaves some out. Of about 170,000 clones listed, roughly nine tenths are singletons. The data were obtained in a study of T cell responses to AZD1222 COVID-19 vaccine. Study summary: Both about-4-week and about-12-week second-dose recipients were combined. Study observations and caveats: Reportedly, nearly half the spike-specific TCRs target unmutated variant regions. Repertoire sampling happened only post peak T cell response. There were mostly white British donors and more females than males, and clonal diversity was possibly underestimated.

The sample here was peripheral blood, taken on day 0 of AZD1222 vaccination. The origin of this receptor is an adult in good health.

The CDR3 region is CASSSFLSGTEAFF. The CDR3 DNA reads TGTGCCAGCAGCTCCTTTCTATCGGGCACTGAAGCTTTCTTT. V gene TRBV7-2 combines with J gene TRBJ1-1; no firm D call. This CDR3 spans 14 amino acids. Germline lookup yields CDR1 SGHTA and CDR2 FQGNSA. V was cut by 4 bases and J by 4 bases, with 13 bases left in between.